The 9 T cell receptor beta chains below come from one sample, sequenced in a study of T cells expressing NK-cell markers. Using the 5' RACE reads, TCRdb records one entry per CDR3 protein without DNA. The sample has 16,000 or so distinct CDR3 sequences. The source material was blood T cells: a sorted CD56 or NKG2C T cell subset, CD4+ or CD8+ T cells, or bulk PBMC T cells (not recorded which). The receptor set was obtained from a man aged 18 to 69 in good health.

The rearrangement joins TRBV6-2 or TRBV6-3 to TRBJ2-7; TCRdb returns TRBD1, unconfirmable since there is no DNA. The CDR3 runs to 11 residues. CDR1 MNHEY and CDR2 SVGEGT come from the germline V gene. CDR3 in amino acids: CASSGSYEQYF.

The chain employs TRBV4-1 and TRBJ2-7. Germline CDR1 MGHRA, CDR2 YSYEKL. CDR3 length: 14 amino acids. This CDR3 reads CASSQGPDSYEQYF.

This rearrangement joins TRBV11-1 to TRBJ2-5; TCRdb selects TRBD2, and the lack of DNA leaves this call unchecked. CDR3 size: 18 residues. CDR1 SGHAT and CDR2 FQDESV come from the germline V gene (reference sequence). CDR3 region: CASSSLAGGPVGQETQYF.

This chain links TRBV5-1 with TRBJ2-1; TCRdb's D gene call, TRBD1, goes unchecked for lack of DNA. CDR3 length: 14 residues. Germline V lookup: CDR1 SGHRS, CDR2 YFSETQ. The CDR3 spells CASSLEGRYNEQFF. The whole variable domain, remainder taken from reference TRBV5-1 and TRBJ2-1, is KAGVTQTPRYLIKTRGQQVTLSCSPISGHRSVSWYQQTPGQGLQFLFEYFSETQRNKGNFPGRFSGRQFSNSRSEMNVSTLELGDSALYLCASSLEGRYNEQFFGPGTRLTVL.

This chain links TRBV20-1 with TRBJ2-3. The CDR3 runs to 13 residues. Per the germline V gene, CDR1 is DFQATT and CDR2 is SNEGSKA (reference sequence). The CDR3: CSASPVARDTQYF.

The gene calls are TRBV5-1 and TRBJ2-2; TCRdb picks TRBD1, but there is no DNA to check that call. Germline CDR1 SGHRS, CDR2 YFSETQ. The CDR3 sequence is 16 residues long. The CDR3 protein is CASSLVPTQGSGELFF.

V and J are TRBV6-5 and TRBJ1-1. There are 16 residues in the CDR3. The V gene's germline CDR1 is MNHEY and CDR2 SVGAGI. CDR3 loop: CASSYLPHGMNTEAFF.

This chain links TRBV12-3 or TRBV12-4 with TRBJ2-3; TCRdb reports TRBD1, a call that lacks DNA to check it against. The length of the CDR3 is 15 residues. The CDR3: CASSQFAGAGDTQYF.

This chain links TRBV12-3 or TRBV12-4 with TRBJ1-5; the TCRdb D gene call, TRBD1, has no DNA to confirm it. CDR3 length equals 15 residues. The CDR3 reads CASRSPGGLNQPQHF.